This TCR beta chain stems from a study of memory B cells and T cells in multiple sclerosis (dated by TCRdb to the late 2010s). At the level of the whole study: The study compared the TCR beta repertoires of autoproliferating peripheral T cells with those of brain lesion-infiltrating T cells in multiple sclerosis patients. TCR sequencing included a couple of multiple sclerosis patients for whom either brain lesions at autopsy or brain-infiltrating cells from biopsy were available.

Trimming accounts for 8 bases at V and 1 base at J, while the number of junction bases matched to no gene is 11. The CDR3, from cysteine to phenylalanine, totals 16 residues. Only the CDR3 DNA stays, 48 bases, in frame from base 1. CDR1 and CDR2 are drawn from the germline V gene (reference sequence): LNHNV, YYDKDF. The research as a whole found: Because clone-set sizes varied across compartments, the counts of shared clonotypes were affected, making normalization necessary.

Comments on this clone: The antigen this receptor binds is unknown. No much larger clonotype is one base removed from it; base qualities were not supplied.

Genomic DNA was extracted, and the immunoSEQ Platform was used to amplify TCRbeta CDR3 regions from that DNA. Multiplex PCR, high-throughput sequencing and a vendor bioinformatics pipeline were brought together in the immunoSEQ assay. The paper's data handling went like this. Non-productive sequences and CDR3s shorter than 4 amino acids were excluded, and clonotype frequencies were recalculated for each sample. In immunoSEQ Analyzer 2.0, shared clonotypes were identified as identical CDR3 amino acid, V gene and J gene sequences. Repertoire overlap was normalized by dividing shared clonotype counts by the product of both clone-set sizes, with the result scaled by 1000 into arbitrary units. The source is immuneACCESS, and TCRdb retained only in-frame sequences with V and J called. Part of the clones is not carried over; for the studies checked, unresolved V genes explain less than half of this, and the remainder is unexplained. The D gene and trimming were derived from the DNA, and the V and J assignments and clone size from that table. A total of approximately 500 clones appear in this sample, around 77% of them only once. Of the sample, about 9.8% is held by the ten largest clones.

Specimen: brain tissue. This receptor was obtained from a human donor with multiple sclerosis. This chain is built from TRBV15 and TRBJ2-5, with 9 junctional bases fitting TRBD2. The CDR3 is CATVDDSGGFQETQYF. Here is the DNA: TGTGCCACCGTCGACGACAGCGGGGGGTTCCAAGAGACCCAGTACTTC.